The clone carrying this TCR beta chain showed up just once. No antigen is known for it. TCRdb called the 5' RACE reads again in MiXCR, with one record for every CDR3 protein. This table has about 490,000 distinct CDR3 sequences, 13% to 15% appearing once. This entry belongs to a study of identical twins. General study findings and limits: Not following the same donors, the study drew its conclusions from cross-sectional statistical analysis. Monozygotic twin pairs showed more out-of-frame TCR alpha sharing than models estimated. Sequences that were out-of-frame, alpha and twin-shared displayed an excess of low generation probability. Insertions were fewer in abundant cord blood beta clonotypes, whereas memory repertoires showed none of this pattern.

Germline values: CDR1 LGHNA, CDR2 YNFKEQ. The CDR3 is made up of 18 amino acids. With 0 bases clipped from V and 4 bases from J, the junction kept 10 bases outside the gene matches. Another study also made use of these data, one on yellow fever vaccine responses in identical twins.

This chain connects TRBV4-2 to TRBJ2-3, with 10 bases matching TRBD2. The sequence was collected from a woman aged 18-29 years in good health. Sequenced input: CD4+ T cells sorted from blood. The CDR3 loop reads CASSQDTEREGPSDTQYF. In nucleotides, the CDR3 is TGTGCCAGCAGCCAAGATACGGAGCGGGAGGGCCCGTCAGATACGCAGTATTTT.